This passage covers 27 T cell receptor beta chains from one sample sequenced in a study of T-cell reconstitution after alpha-beta-depleted transplantation in children. The library targeted TCRbeta and was prepared with unique molecular identifiers. TCRdb re-called the PCR reads through MiXCR, storing one row per CDR3 protein. The sample lists roughly 100,000 distinct CDR3 sequences, about 5.6% occurring once. The sequencing here drew on PBMCs, mostly from graft donor cells, taken 60 days after TCRalphabeta/CD19-depleted stem cell transplant. These TCRs come from a female patient aged 2-9 years who had a stem cell transplant for Fanconi anemia, so the T cells may come from the graft donor.

This clonotype appeared many times. The chain recombines TRBV3-1 with TRBJ2-7; D gene ambiguous. Trimming took off 1 base at V and 4 bases at J, with 5 bases between the two ends. The CDR3 extends over 12 amino acids. Germline V gene lookup returns CDR1 LGHDT and CDR2 YNNKEL (reference sequence). In DNA, the CDR3 is TGTGCCAGCAGCCAAGGTCGGTACGAGCAGTACTTC. It translates to CASSQGRYEQYF.

This clonotype was recorded at least ten times. An end of the junction does not agree with germline; a read error may underlie this. This chain connects TRBV3-1 to TRBJ1-1; TRBD1 matches 7 bases. CDR3 length equals 14 residues. Germline V CDR1 and CDR2: LGHDT, YNNKEL (reference sequence). The CDR3 sequence is CASSWGGTDTEVFF. DNA for the CDR3: TGTGCCAGCAGCTGGGGGGGGACAGACACTGAAGTTTTCTTT. Supplemented by reference TRBV3-1 and TRBJ1-1, the full variable domain reads DTAVSQTPKYLVTQMGNDKSIKCEQNLGHDTMYWYKQDSKKFLKIMFSYNNKELIINETVPNRFSPKSPDKAHLNLHINSLELGDSAVYFCASSWGGTDTEVFFGQGTRLTVV.

This clonotype occurred a few times. The chain combines TRBV28 with TRBJ1-5, with D hard to call. Germline CDR1 MDHEN, CDR2 SYDVKM. The CDR3 runs 15 residues. With 5 bases removed from V and 9 bases from J, the gap between germline ends came to 20 bases. CDR3 loop: CASSPPDGGISPQHF. DNA of the CDR3: TGTGCCAGCAGTCCGCCCGACGGAGGAATTTCGCCCCAGCATTTT.

At least ten counts were recorded for this clonotype. This chain connects TRBV20-1 to TRBJ1-2, with unresolved D. Trimming removed 8 bases from V and 1 base from J, with 11 bases in between. CDR3 length: 12 amino acids. The V gene's germline CDR1 is DFQATT and CDR2 SNEGSKA (reference sequence). The CDR3 region has the DNA TGCAGTCGGATGCAGGTTAACTATGGCTACACCTTC. This gives the protein CSRMQVNYGYTF.

At least ten counts were recorded for this clonotype. The chain has TRBV12-3 or TRBV12-4 and TRBJ2-3; D possibly corresponds to TRBD1 (6 bases). The CDR3 has 13 amino acids. Trimming removed 6 bases from V and 6 bases from J, with 13 bases in between. The CDR3 nucleotides are TGTGCCAGCAGACAAACAGGGACGGATACGCAGTATTTT. Translating it yields CASRQTGTDTQYF.

This clonotype was recorded at least ten times. The V and J genes are TRBV12-3 or TRBV12-4 and TRBJ2-1; 12 bases line up with TRBD2. The CDR3 totals 15 residues. The ends lost 3 bases at V and 7 bases at J; junction bases unmatched: 4. The CDR3 bases are TGTGCCAGCAGTTTCGGCCTAGCGGGAGGGAATGAGCAGTTCTTC. Protein: CASSFGLAGGNEQFF.

At least ten counts were recorded for this clonotype. The chain carries TRBV5-1 and TRBJ2-7; D is ambiguous. The CDR3 runs to 13 residues. Germline V lookup: CDR1 SGHRS, CDR2 YFSETQ. Between the trimmed V and J ends, which lost 1 base and 5 bases, there was a span of 10 bases. CDR3 amino acids: CASSLTGWDEQYF. CDR3 coding DNA: TGCGCCAGCAGCTTGACTGGGTGGGACGAGCAGTACTTC. The full variable domain, with the rest looked up from reference TRBV5-1 and TRBJ2-7, is KAGVTQTPRYLIKTRGQQVTLSCSPISGHRSVSWYQQTPGQGLQFLFEYFSETQRNKGNFPGRFSGRQFSNSRSEMNVSTLELGDSALYLCASSLTGWDEQYFGPGTRLTVT.

This clonotype was seen at least ten times. The chain has TRBV7-3 and TRBJ1-1; the D gene is possibly TRBD1 (5 bases). The germline gives CDR1 SGHTA, CDR2 FQGTGA. CDR3 length: 13 amino acids. V was trimmed by 2 bases and J by 4 bases, leaving 8 bases between them. CDR3 sequence reads: CASSLFQGTEAFF. The CDR3 coding sequence is TGTGCCAGCAGCTTATTCCAGGGCACTGAAGCTTTCTTT.

This clonotype showed up many times. V gene TRBV29-1 combines with J gene TRBJ2-7; TRBD1 aligns across 7 bases. With V trimmed by 6 bases and J by 0 bases, 5 bases remained unmatched. This CDR3 region has 13 residues. Germline CDR1 SQVTM, CDR2 ANQGSEA. The CDR3 bases are TGCAGCGTAGGCGCAGGGGGCTCCTACGAGCAGTACTTC. Translated, it gives CSVGAGGSYEQYF.

The chain uses TRBV30 and TRBJ1-1; D unresolved. The CDR3 loop spans 10 amino acids. Between the trimmed V and J ends, which lost 3 bases and 6 bases, there was a span of 5 bases. Germline V gives CDR1 GTSNPN, CDR2 SVGIG (reference sequence). The CDR3 is CAWRQAEAFF. The CDR3 region has the DNA TGTGCCTGGAGGCAGGCTGAAGCTTTCTTT. Full variable domain (outside the CDR3, taken from reference TRBV30 and TRBJ1-1): SQTIHQWPATLVQPVGSPLSLECTVEGTSNPNLYWYRQAAGRGLQLLFYSVGIGQISSEVPQNLSASRPQDRQFILSSKKLLLSDSGFYLCAWRQAEAFFGQGTRLTVV.

This clonotype was observed at least ten times. J is TRBJ1-1 and V is TRBV7-2; 8 bases are a match to TRBD1. The germline gives CDR1 SGHTA, CDR2 FQGNSA. This CDR3 spans 15 amino acids. Losses at the gene ends were 3 bases for V and 4 bases for J; bases not matched to a gene: 7. The CDR3 DNA sequence: TGTGCCAGCAGCTTGTGGACAGGGAAGGGCACTGAAGCTTTCTTT. Protein sequence: CASSLWTGKGTEAFF.

In its sample, this clonotype was seen a few times. The rearrangement links TRBV25-1 to TRBJ2-5; D perhaps matches TRBD2 (5 bases). The CDR3 extends over 18 amino acids. V gave up 0 bases and J gave up 5 bases, with 22 bases separating them. Germline V gene lookup returns CDR1 MGHDK and CDR2 SYGVNS. In nucleotides, the CDR3 is TGTGCCAGCAGTGAATATGGCAGGATGGGTCGTCGAGGGGAGACCCAGTACTTC. The encoded protein is CASSEYGRMGRRGETQYF.

Many counts were recorded for this clonotype. The rearrangement uses TRBV12-3 or TRBV12-4 and TRBJ1-5; D not resolved. V lost 8 bases to trimming and J lost 3 bases, with 8 bases between them. This CDR3 contains 12 residues. The CDR3, as DNA: TGTGCCAGCCGGGAGGCCAATCAGCCCCAGCATTTT. Amino acids: CASREANQPQHF.

For this clonotype: A read error may be the cause here, since a much bigger clone is one base away. This chain connects TRBV6-2 or TRBV6-3 to TRBJ2-7; 7 bases agree with TRBD2. The CDR3 extends over 18 amino acids. Germline CDR1 is MNHEY and CDR2 is SVGEGT. In DNA form, the CDR3 reads TGTGCCAGCAGTTACAGGATTGGGAGGGCCCTAGGCTCCTACAAGCAGTACTTC. Protein product: CASSYRIGRALGSYKQYF.

This clonotype was counted at least ten times. This chain uses TRBV12-3 or TRBV12-4 with TRBJ1-5; D is uncertain. The V end was cut by 1 base, the J end by 0 bases, with 7 bases between. The CDR3 runs 15 residues. The chain's CDR3 is CASSLGAYSNQPQHF. As DNA, the CDR3 is TGTGCCAGCAGTTTAGGGGCCTATAGCAATCAGCCCCAGCATTTT.

This clonotype has more than one count but fewer than ten. The chain combines TRBV7-3 with TRBJ2-2; D might be TRBD1 (6 bases). CDR1 and CDR2 (germline): SGHTA, FQGTGA. The length of the CDR3 is 13 residues. Trimming removed 3 bases from V and 9 bases from J, with 11 bases in between. The CDR3 loop is CASSLHRARELFF. For the CDR3, the DNA is TGTGCCAGCAGCTTGCACAGGGCCAGGGAGCTGTTTTTT.

Worth noting for this clonotype: This may arise from a read error, as a much more abundant clone is one base away. The chain couples TRBV12-3 or TRBV12-4 to TRBJ2-3, with a weak D call TRBD2 (5 bases). The CDR3 contains 18 residues. In DNA, the CDR3 is TGTGCCTGCAGTCCGAACAGAAGGACTGACGCTAGCACAGATACGCAGTATTTT. Its translation: CACSPNRRTDASTDTQYF.

A few counts support this clonotype. J is TRBJ2-5 and V is TRBV5-1; 7 nucleotides agree with TRBD1. After removal of 2 bases from V and 2 bases from J, the junction contained 6 bases not matched to a gene. Germline assignment: CDR1 SGHRS and CDR2 YFSETQ. The CDR3 has 15 residues. The CDR3 bases are TGCGCCAGCAGCTTTTTTCCGGGACAGCAAGAGACCCAGTACTTC. This encodes CASSFFPGQQETQYF.

Many counts were recorded for this clonotype. The chain uses TRBV20-1 and TRBJ2-7; D unresolved. Trimming left V 6 bases short and J 0 bases short, with 12 bases between. The CDR3 is 13 residues long. Germline CDR1 is DFQATT and CDR2 is SNEGSKA (reference sequence). This CDR3 reads CSATDLSSYEQYF. The CDR3 coding sequence is TGCAGTGCAACGGACCTGAGCTCCTACGAGCAGTACTTC.

This chain links TRBV5-4 with TRBJ2-7; the D is unclear. Germline CDR1 reads SGHNT; CDR2 reads YYREEE (reference sequence). CDR3 length: 15 residues. Trimming shortened V by 5 bases and J by 0 bases, and 15 bases separated the two germline ends. CDR3 DNA: TGTGCCAGCAGGTCGGGCAAGCATGGCTCCTACGAGCAGTACTTC. It codes for CASRSGKHGSYEQYF.

This clonotype was observed at least ten times. V usage is TRBV3-1 and J usage is TRBJ2-1, with 7 positions matching TRBD2. V shed 0 bases and J 4 bases; nucleotides not matched to a gene: 12. Per germline, CDR1 LGHDT and CDR2 YNNKEL (reference sequence). The CDR3 has 18 residues. CDR3 region: CASSQDPPERDPYNEQFF. CDR3 nucleotide sequence: TGTGCCAGCAGCCAAGATCCCCCTGAGCGGGACCCTTACAATGAGCAGTTCTTC.

This clonotype was recorded many times. The chain recombines TRBV20-1 with TRBJ2-5, with 7 bases lining up with TRBD2. Trimming at V came to 2 bases and at J to 7 bases, leaving 4 bases not matched to a gene. The CDR3 covers 12 residues. The germline V gene has CDR1 DFQATT and CDR2 SNEGSKA (reference sequence). In DNA, the CDR3 is TGCAGTGCTAGACAGTGGGGGGGGACCCAGTACTTC. Translation: CSARQWGGTQYF.

This clonotype was counted between two and nine times. Written as DNA, the CDR3 is TGTGCCACCAGTGATTCTACAAGCACAGATACGCAGTATTTT. Amino acid sequence: CATSDSTSTDTQYF. The V gene is TRBV24-1, the J gene TRBJ2-3; D is uncertain. The CDR3 runs 14 residues. The V gene lost 2 bases and the J gene lost 0 bases, with 5 bases spanning the gap. Germline lookup yields CDR1 KGHDR and CDR2 SFDVKD.

This chain links TRBV20-1 with TRBJ2-2, with D perhaps TRBD2 (6 bases). The CDR3 spans 16 residues. Germline V CDR1 and CDR2: DFQATT, SNEGSKA (reference sequence). Between the trimmed V and J ends, which lost 2 bases and 0 bases, there was a span of 13 bases. The CDR3 loop reads CSARYSGSANTGELFF. The DNA of the CDR3 is TGCAGTGCTAGATATAGCGGAAGCGCGAACACCGGGGAGCTGTTTTTT.

This chain links TRBV14 with TRBJ2-7, with 13 bases matching TRBD2. Germline-derived CDR1 and CDR2 are SGHDN and FVKESK. The junction had 2 bases not matched to a gene; V was cut back by 1 base and J by 2 bases. The CDR3 loop spans 16 amino acids. The CDR3: CASSQGLAGGPYEQYF. CDR3 nucleotide sequence: TGTGCCAGCAGCCAAGGACTAGCGGGAGGACCCTACGAGCAGTACTTC.

This clonotype has at least ten counts. The J gene is TRBJ2-4, the V gene TRBV5-1; 8 bases line up with TRBD2. The CDR3 is 15 amino acids. Germline loops: CDR1 SGHRS, CDR2 YFSETQ. The V gene end was trimmed by 4 bases and the J gene end by 2 bases; junction bases not matched to a gene: 5. CDR3 in amino acids: CASSPAGVPKNIQYF. CDR3 DNA: TGCGCCAGCAGCCCAGCGGGAGTCCCCAAAAACATTCAGTACTTC.

The chain carries TRBV3-1 and TRBJ2-1, with D perhaps TRBD1 or TRBD2 (6 bases each). Germline loops: CDR1 LGHDT, CDR2 YNNKEL (reference sequence). V was pared by 4 bases and J by 7 bases, with 17 bases between. CDR3 length: 15 residues. For the CDR3, the DNA is TGTGCCAGCAGCCCCAGGAGGGGGGCGGGTAATGAGCAGTTCTTC. Translation: CASSPRRGAGNEQFF.